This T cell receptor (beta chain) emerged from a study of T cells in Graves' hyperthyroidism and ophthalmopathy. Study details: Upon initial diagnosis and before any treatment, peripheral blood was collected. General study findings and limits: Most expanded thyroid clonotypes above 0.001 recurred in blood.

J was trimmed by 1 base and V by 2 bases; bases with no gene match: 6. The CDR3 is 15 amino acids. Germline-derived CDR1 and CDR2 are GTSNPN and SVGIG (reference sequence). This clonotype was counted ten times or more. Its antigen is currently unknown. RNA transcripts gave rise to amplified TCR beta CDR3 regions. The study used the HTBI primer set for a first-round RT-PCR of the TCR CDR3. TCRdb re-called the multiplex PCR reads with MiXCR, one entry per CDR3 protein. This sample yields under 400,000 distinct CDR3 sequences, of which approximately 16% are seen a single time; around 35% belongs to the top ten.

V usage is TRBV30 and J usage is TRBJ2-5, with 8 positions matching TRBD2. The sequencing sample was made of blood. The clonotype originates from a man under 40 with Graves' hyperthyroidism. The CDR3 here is CAWSLVAGSQETQYF. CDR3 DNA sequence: TGTGCCTGGAGTTTAGTAGCGGGATCCCAAGAGACCCAGTACTTC.